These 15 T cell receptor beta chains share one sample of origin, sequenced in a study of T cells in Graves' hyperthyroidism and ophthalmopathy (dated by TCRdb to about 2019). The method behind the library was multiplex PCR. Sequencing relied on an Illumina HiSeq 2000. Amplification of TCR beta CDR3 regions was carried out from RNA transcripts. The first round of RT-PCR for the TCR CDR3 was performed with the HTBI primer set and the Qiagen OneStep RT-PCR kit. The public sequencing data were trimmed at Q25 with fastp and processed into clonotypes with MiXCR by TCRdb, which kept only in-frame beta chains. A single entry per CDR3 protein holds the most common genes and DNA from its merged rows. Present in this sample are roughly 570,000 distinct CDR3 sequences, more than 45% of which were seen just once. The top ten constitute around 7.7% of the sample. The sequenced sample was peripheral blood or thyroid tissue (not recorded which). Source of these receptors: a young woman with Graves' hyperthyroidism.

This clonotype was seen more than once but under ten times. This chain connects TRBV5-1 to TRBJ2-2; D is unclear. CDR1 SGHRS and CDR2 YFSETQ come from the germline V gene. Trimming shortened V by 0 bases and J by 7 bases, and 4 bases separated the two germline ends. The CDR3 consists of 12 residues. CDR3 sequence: CASSLGDGELFF. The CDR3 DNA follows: TGCGCCAGCAGCTTGGGTGACGGGGAGCTGTTTTTT.

CDR3 loop: CASSSGLRVDTQYF. The CDR3, as DNA: TGTGCCAGCAGCTCGGGACTACGAGTGGATACGCAGTATTTT. This chain uses TRBV5-6 with TRBJ2-3; 7 bases map to TRBD2. This CDR3 has 14 residues. Germline CDR1 is SGHDT and CDR2 is YYEEEE. V dropped 3 bases and J dropped 6; count of bases not matched to a gene: 7.

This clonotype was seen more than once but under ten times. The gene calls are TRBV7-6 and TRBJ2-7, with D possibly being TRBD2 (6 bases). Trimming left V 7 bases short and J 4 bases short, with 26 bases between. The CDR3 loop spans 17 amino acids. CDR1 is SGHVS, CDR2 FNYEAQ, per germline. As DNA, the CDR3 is TGTGCCAGCAAAGGGATTTCGGGAGCCCTTACCTTTTACGAGCAGTACTTC. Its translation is CASKGISGALTFYEQYF.

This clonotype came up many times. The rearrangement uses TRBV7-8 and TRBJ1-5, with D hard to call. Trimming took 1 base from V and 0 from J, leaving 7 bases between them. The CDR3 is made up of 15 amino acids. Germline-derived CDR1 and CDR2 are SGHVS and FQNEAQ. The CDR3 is CASSLDSHSNQPQHF. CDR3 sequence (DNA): TGTGCCAGCAGCTTAGACAGCCATAGCAATCAGCCCCAGCATTTT.

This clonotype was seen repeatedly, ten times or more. The CDR3 protein is CASSAYSTNYGYTF. Written as DNA, the CDR3 is TGTGCCAGCAGTGCATACAGTACTAACTATGGCTACACCTTC. The chain is built from TRBV6-1 and TRBJ1-2; D gene uncertain. Germline lookup yields CDR1 MNHNS and CDR2 SASEGT. The CDR3 loop spans 14 amino acids. V gave up 4 bases and J gave up 0 bases, with 9 bases separating them.

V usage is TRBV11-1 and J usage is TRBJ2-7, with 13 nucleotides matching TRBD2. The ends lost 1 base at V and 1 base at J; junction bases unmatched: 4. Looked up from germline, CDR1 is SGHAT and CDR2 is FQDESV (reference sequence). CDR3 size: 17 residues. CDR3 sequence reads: CASSLGRLAGGSYEQYF. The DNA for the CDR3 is TGTGCCAGCAGCTTAGGGCGACTAGCGGGAGGATCCTACGAGCAGTACTTC.

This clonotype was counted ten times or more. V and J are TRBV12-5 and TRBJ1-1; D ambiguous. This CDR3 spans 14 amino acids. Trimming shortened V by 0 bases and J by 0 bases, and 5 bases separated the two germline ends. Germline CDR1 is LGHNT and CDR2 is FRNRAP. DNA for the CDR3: TGTGCTAGTGGTTTGGTCGGGGTGAACACTGAAGCTTTCTTT. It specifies CASGLVGVNTEAFF.

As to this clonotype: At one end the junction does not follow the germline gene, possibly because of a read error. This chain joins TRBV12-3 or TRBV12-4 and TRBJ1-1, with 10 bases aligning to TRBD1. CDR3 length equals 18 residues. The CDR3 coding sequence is TGTGCCGGCAGTTACTCGTTTTCGAGACAGGGGGCGACCACTGAAGCTTTCTTT. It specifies CAGSYSFSRQGATTEAFF.

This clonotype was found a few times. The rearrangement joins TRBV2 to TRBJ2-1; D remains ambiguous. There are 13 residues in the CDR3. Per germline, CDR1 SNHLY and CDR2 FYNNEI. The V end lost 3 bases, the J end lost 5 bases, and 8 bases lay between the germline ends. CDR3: CASSDLRNNEQFF. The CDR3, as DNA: TGTGCCAGCAGTGATCTGCGGAACAATGAGCAGTTCTTC.

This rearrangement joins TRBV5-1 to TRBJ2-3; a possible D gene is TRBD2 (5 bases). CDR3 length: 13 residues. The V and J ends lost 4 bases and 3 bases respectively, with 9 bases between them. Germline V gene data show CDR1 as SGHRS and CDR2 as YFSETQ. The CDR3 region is CASSTPGTDTQYF. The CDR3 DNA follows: TGCGCCAGCAGCACCCCGGGAACAGATACGCAGTATTTT. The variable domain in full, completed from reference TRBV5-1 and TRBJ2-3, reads KAGVTQTPRYLIKTRGQQVTLSCSPISGHRSVSWYQQTPGQGLQFLFEYFSETQRNKGNFPGRFSGRQFSNSRSEMNVSTLELGDSALYLCASSTPGTDTQYFGPGTRLTVL.

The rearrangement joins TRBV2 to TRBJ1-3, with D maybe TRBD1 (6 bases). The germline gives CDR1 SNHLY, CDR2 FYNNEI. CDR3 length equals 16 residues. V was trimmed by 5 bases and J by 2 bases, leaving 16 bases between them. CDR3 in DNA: TGTGCCAGCAGTTTACTAGGACAGAACCCTGGAAACACCATATATTTT. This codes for CASSLLGQNPGNTIYF.

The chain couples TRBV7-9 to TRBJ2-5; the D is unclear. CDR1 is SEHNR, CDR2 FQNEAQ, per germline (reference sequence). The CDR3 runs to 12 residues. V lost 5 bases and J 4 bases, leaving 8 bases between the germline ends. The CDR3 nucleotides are TGTGCCAGCAGCCCGAGGACAGAGACCCAGTACTTC. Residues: CASSPRTETQYF.

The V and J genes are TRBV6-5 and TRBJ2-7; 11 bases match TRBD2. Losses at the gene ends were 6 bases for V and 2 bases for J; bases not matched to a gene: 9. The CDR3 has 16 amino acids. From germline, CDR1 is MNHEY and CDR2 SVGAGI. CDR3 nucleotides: TGTGCCAGCAGCTTAAGTGGGACTAGCGGAACCTACGAGCAGTACTTC. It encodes CASSLSGTSGTYEQYF.

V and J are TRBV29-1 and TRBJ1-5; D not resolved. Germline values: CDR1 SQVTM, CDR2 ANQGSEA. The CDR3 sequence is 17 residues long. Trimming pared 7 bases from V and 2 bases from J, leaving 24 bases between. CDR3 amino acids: CSASTVNSVFGNQPQHF. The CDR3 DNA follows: TGCAGCGCTTCGACCGTGAACAGTGTATTCGGCAATCAGCCCCAGCATTTT.

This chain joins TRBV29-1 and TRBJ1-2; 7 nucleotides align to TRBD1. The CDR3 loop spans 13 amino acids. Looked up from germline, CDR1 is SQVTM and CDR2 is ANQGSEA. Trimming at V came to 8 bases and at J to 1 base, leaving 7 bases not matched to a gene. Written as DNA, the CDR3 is TGCAGCAGCCTGGGACAGCTTAACTATGGCTACACCTTC. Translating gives CSSLGQLNYGYTF.